This T cell receptor (beta chain) was documented in a study of blood T cell repertoires in COVID-19. Study details: The analysed material was cDNA or gDNA that came from T cells, B-cell-depleted T cells, or PBMCs.

Original handling: How many nucleated cells were present was estimated from reference gene primer amplification. TCRdb's table, derived via immunoSEQ multiplex PCR, lists solely in-frame clones and lacks some. Clonal size and the V and J genes are those of that table, whereas D and trimming came from the DNA. The data hold 85,000 to 130,000 clones, with approximately 80% observed a single time. CDR3 length: 14 amino acids. Trimming shortened V by 7 bases and J by 0 bases, and 12 bases separated the two germline ends. Germline V gene data show CDR1 as LNHDA and CDR2 as SQIVND (reference sequence). The clonotype originates from a man in his sixties with acute or convalescent COVID-19. Sample: peripheral blood. This rearrangement joins TRBV19 to TRBJ1-1; tentatively, D is TRBD1 (5 bases). CDR3 DNA sequence: TGTGCCAGTAAAAATCGGGGGGTGAACACTGAAGCTTTCTTT. Translating it yields CASKNRGVNTEAFF.